The rows below give T cell receptor beta chains drawn from one sample of a study of identical twins. TCRdb reprocessed the 5' RACE reads via MiXCR and lists one record per CDR3 protein. The table has 550,000 to 800,000 distinct CDR3 sequences, about 7.1% seen once. The same data also contributed to another study, on yellow fever vaccine responses in identical twins.

Sequenced input: PBMCs. The source is a woman aged 18-30 years in good health. Each CDR3 is given with its conserved first and last residue. A D gene is named only where the DNA matches it firmly. Rows may omit the clone size; those that give it use once, few, many or a size class.

d_call j_call clone_size v_call cdr3_aa cdr3_nt
. TRBJ1-2 . TRBV5-1 CASSYLGYTF TGCGCCAGCAGCTACCTTGGCTACACCTTC
. TRBJ1-1 many TRBV4-1 CASSRNSMNTEAFF TGCGCCAGCAGCCGAAACAGCATGAACACTGAAGCTTTCTTT
TRBD2 TRBJ2-5 few TRBV6-5 CASSYSGTSGRGQETQYF TGTGCCAGCAGTTACTCAGGGACTAGCGGGAGGGGCCAAGAGACCCAGTACTTC
. TRBJ2-7 . TRBV5-6 CASSLAQRHLSYEQYF TGTGCCAGCAGCTTGGCCCAACGGCACCTCTCCTACGAGCAGTACTTC
. TRBJ1-4 . TRBV5-5 CASSLNPEPTNEKLFF TGTGCCAGCAGCTTGAACCCGGAACCAACTAATGAAAAACTGTTTTTT
. TRBJ2-3 many TRBV12-3/TRBV12-4 CASSQGLRADTQYF TGTGCCAGCAGCCAGGGACTGCGTGCAGATACGCAGTATTTT
TRBD2 TRBJ2-3 many TRBV6-1 CASRALAGADTQYF TGTGCCAGCAGGGCCTTAGCGGGAGCAGATACGCAGTATTTT
TRBD2 TRBJ2-2 . TRBV3-1 CASSPIISGDLTGELFF TGTGCCAGCAGCCCGATTATTAGCGGGGACTTAACCGGGGAGCTGTTTTTT
TRBD2 TRBJ2-1 . TRBV5-1 CASTLGLAGAYEQFF TGCGCCAGCACCCTGGGACTAGCGGGAGCGTATGAGCAGTTCTTC
. TRBJ2-7 few TRBV6-2/TRBV6-3 CASSNPANIYEQYF TGTGCCAGCAGTAACCCAGCGAACATCTACGAGCAGTACTTC
. TRBJ1-4 . TRBV3-1 CASSQKVTKEKLFF TGTGCCAGCAGCCAGAAGGTGACAAAGGAAAAACTGTTTTTT
. TRBJ2-4 many TRBV20-1 CSARDMGANIQYF TGCAGTGCTAGAGATATGGGGGCAAACATTCAGTACTTC
. TRBJ2-1 . TRBV24-1 CATSDLGDQDSDLEQFF TGTGCCACCAGTGATTTGGGGGATCAAGACAGTGATTTAGAGCAGTTCTTC
TRBD2 TRBJ2-3 few TRBV6-5 CATSDPRTSRGTDTQYF TGTGCCACCAGTGATCCTCGGACTAGCCGCGGCACAGATACGCAGTATTTT
TRBD2 TRBJ2-1 many TRBV28 CASSLWEGGVAGEGDEQFF TGTGCCAGCAGTTTATGGGAGGGCGGGGTAGCGGGGGAAGGGGATGAGCAGTTCTTC
TRBD2 TRBJ2-7 . TRBV28 CASSLGASGRGEQYF TGTGCCAGCAGTTTGGGGGCTAGCGGGAGGGGAGAGCAGTACTTC
. TRBJ2-2 many TRBV27 CASRKTSTGELFF TGTGCCAGCAGAAAAACCAGTACCGGGGAGCTGTTTTTT
TRBD1 TRBJ1-2 . TRBV29-1 CSVPGRDSLRGYTF TGCAGCGTGCCGGGGCGGGACAGTTTACGCGGCTACACCTTC
. TRBJ2-3 . TRBV2 CASRTSLTQYF TGTGCCAGCAGGACTAGTCTGACGCAGTATTTT
TRBD2 TRBJ2-5 few TRBV27 CASTPMWGGETQYF TGTGCCAGCACCCCAATGTGGGGGGGGGAGACCCAGTACTTC
. TRBJ1-5 many TRBV28 CASSGTDGTKSNQPQHF TGTGCCAGCAGTGGGACCGACGGAACGAAGAGCAATCAGCCCCAGCATTTT
. TRBJ2-4 few TRBV5-1 CASSLTGPPGNIQYF TGCGCCAGCAGCTTAACAGGGCCGCCAGGGAACATTCAGTACTTC
TRBD2 TRBJ2-7 few TRBV15 CATSRGLAGSYEQYF TGTGCCACCAGCAGAGGACTAGCGGGAAGCTACGAGCAGTACTTC
TRBD1 TRBJ1-3 . TRBV12-3/TRBV12-4 CASSLGTGTGNTTYF TGTGCCAGCAGTTTAGGGACAGGGACTGGAAACACCACATATTTT
TRBD2 TRBJ2-1 many TRBV20-1 CSARDLTSGKSGPYNEQFF TGCAGTGCTAGAGATCTAACTAGCGGGAAATCGGGCCCCTACAATGAGCAGTTCTTC
. TRBJ1-1 few TRBV12-3/TRBV12-4 CASSLAGNAEAFF TGTGCCAGCAGTCTTGCGGGGAACGCTGAAGCTTTCTTT
. TRBJ2-1 . TRBV7-9 CASSLTGRSYNEQFF TGTGCCAGCAGCTTAACCGGTCGTTCCTACAATGAGCAGTTCTTC
TRBD2 TRBJ2-1 many TRBV15 CATSRDVGGLASFYYYNEQFF TGTGCCACCAGCAGAGATGTGGGGGGACTAGCGAGCTTCTACTACTACAATGAGCAGTTCTTC
. TRBJ2-1 few TRBV3-1 CASSQILDGGEQFF TGTGCCAGCAGCCAAATTCTGGACGGGGGTGAGCAGTTCTTC